This TCR beta chain was profiled in a study of blood T cell repertoires in COVID-19. Overall study: Italy, Spain and the United States were the sources of the convalescent and acute COVID-19 samples. In each case, the material was cDNA or gDNA derived from T cells, B-cell-depleted T cells, or PBMCs.

The CDR3 runs to 15 residues. V trimming: 2 bases; J trimming: 4 bases; junction bases outside the gene matches: 4. CDR1 is MGHRA, CDR2 YSYEKL, per germline. Per the authors' pipeline: Counts of nucleated cells, estimated from reference gene primer amplification, were obtained. Sequencing used immunoSEQ multiplex PCR; TCRdb keeps in-frame clones, though not all of them. From that table come the V and J calls and clone size; the DNA was used to work out D and trimming. The sample comprises over 150,000 clones, 85% to 90% of which are singletons, and 10% rests with the top ten. Sequencing was done on a sample of peripheral blood. This chain uses TRBV4-1 with TRBJ1-4; 7 bases agree with TRBD1. This clonotype was sampled from a woman aged 70 to 79 with COVID-19, enrolled during active disease. The DNA for the CDR3 is TGCGCCAGCAGCCAAAACACAGGGGTTAATGAAAAACTGTTTTTT. It codes for CASSQNTGVNEKLFF.